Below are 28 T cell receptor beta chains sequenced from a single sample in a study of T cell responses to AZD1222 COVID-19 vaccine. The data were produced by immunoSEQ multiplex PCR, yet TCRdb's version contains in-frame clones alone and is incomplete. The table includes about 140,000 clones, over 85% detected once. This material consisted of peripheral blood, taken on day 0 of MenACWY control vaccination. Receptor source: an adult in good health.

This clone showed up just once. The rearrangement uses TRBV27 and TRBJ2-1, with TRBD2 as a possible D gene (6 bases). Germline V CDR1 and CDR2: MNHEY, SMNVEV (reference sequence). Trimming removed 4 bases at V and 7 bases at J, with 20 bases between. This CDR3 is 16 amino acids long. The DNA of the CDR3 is TGTGCCAGCAGTTCTCCGGGTAACAAGGCGGGGAATGAGCAGTTCTTC. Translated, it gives CASSSPGNKAGNEQFF.

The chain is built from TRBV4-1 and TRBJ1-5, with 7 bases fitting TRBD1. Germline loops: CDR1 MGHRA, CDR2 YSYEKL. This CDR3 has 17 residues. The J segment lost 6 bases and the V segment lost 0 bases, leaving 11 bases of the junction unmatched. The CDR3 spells CASSQEGIPGGSQPQHF. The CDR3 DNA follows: TGCGCCAGCAGCCAAGAGGGGATACCAGGGGGGTCTCAGCCCCAGCATTTT.

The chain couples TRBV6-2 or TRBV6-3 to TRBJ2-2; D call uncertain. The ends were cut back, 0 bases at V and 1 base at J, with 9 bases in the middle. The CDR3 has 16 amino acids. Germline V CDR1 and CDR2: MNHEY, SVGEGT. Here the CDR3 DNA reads TGTGCCAGCAGTTACTCTGGCCTTATGAACACCGGGGAGCTGTTTTTT. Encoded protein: CASSYSGLMNTGELFF.

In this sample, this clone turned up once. The CDR3 reads CASSEWYTGNTIYF. The CDR3 bases are TGTGCCAGCAGTGAATGGTATACTGGAAACACCATATATTTT. The chain has TRBV2 and TRBJ1-3; D gene uncertain. The CDR3 totals 14 residues. In germline, CDR1 is SNHLY, CDR2 FYNNEI. Between the trimmed V and J ends, which lost 2 bases and 2 bases, there was a span of 7 bases.

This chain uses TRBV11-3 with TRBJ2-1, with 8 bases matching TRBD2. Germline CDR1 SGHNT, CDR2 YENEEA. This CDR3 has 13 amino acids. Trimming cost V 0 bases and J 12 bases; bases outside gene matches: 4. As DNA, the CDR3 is TGTGCCAGCAGCTTAGATCACGGGAGGGGGCAGTTCTTC. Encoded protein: CASSLDHGRGQFF.

As DNA, the CDR3 is TGCGCCAGCAGCCCGGGGACTGGACATGGAAACACCATATATTTT. Amino acids: CASSPGTGHGNTIYF. The chain combines TRBV5-1 with TRBJ1-3, with TRBD1 as a possible D gene (5 bases). Looked up from germline, CDR1 is SGHRS and CDR2 is YFSETQ. CDR3 length: 15 amino acids. V shed 4 bases and J shed 3 bases, with 14 bases lying between them.

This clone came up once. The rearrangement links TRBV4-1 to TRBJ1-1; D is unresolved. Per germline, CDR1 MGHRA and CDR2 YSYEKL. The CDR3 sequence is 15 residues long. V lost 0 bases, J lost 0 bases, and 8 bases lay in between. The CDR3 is CASSQDRWLNTEAFF. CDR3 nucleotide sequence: TGCGCCAGCAGCCAAGATCGGTGGTTGAACACTGAAGCTTTCTTT.

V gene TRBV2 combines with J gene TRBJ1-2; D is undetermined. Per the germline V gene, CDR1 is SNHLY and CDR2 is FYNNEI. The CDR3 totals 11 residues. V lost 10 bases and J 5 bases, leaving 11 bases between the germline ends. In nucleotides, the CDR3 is TGTGCCACTAATACAGAGTATGGCTACACCTTC. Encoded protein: CATNTEYGYTF.

Here the CDR3 reads CASSDLYREGGNYGYTF. The DNA of the CDR3 is TGTGCCAGCAGTGACCTATACCGCGAGGGAGGTAACTATGGCTACACCTTC. V gene TRBV6-2 or TRBV6-3 combines with J gene TRBJ1-2; D not resolved. The ends were cut back, 5 bases at V and 1 base at J, with 20 bases in the middle. CDR3 length: 17 residues. Germline CDR1 and CDR2: MNHEY and SVGEGT.

The CDR3 is CASSLALGGASNYGYTF. CDR3 nucleotide sequence: TGTGCCAGCAGCTTAGCGCTGGGCGGAGCCTCTAACTATGGCTACACCTTC. This sequence joins TRBV7-9 and TRBJ1-2, with unresolved D. From germline, CDR1 is SEHNR and CDR2 FQNEAQ (reference sequence). Trimming left V 0 bases short and J 0 bases short, with 14 bases between. This CDR3 spans 17 amino acids.

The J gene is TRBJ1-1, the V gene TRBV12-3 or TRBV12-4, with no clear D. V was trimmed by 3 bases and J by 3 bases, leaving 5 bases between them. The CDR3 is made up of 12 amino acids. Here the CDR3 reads CASSFTYTEAFF. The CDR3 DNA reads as TGTGCCAGCAGTTTTACCTACACTGAAGCTTTCTTT.

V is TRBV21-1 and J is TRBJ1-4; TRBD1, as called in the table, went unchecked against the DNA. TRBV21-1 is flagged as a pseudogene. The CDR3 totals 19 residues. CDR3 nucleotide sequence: TGTGCCAGCAGCATACCCGGGACAGGGGCCGGGGTGGCTAATGAAAAACTGTTTTTT. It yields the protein CASSIPGTGAGVANEKLFF.

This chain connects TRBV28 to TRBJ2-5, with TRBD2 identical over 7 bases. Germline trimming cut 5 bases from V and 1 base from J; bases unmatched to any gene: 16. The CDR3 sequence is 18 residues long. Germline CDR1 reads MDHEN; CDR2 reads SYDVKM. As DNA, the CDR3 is TGTGCCAGCAGTGCCACGTGGCGGGGGTCTAGCGGCCAAGAGACCCAGTACTTC. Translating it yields CASSATWRGSSGQETQYF.

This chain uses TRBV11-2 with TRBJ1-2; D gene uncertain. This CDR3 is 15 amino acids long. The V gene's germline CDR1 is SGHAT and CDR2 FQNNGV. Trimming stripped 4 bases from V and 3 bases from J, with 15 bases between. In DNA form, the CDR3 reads TGTGCCAGCAGCTCCCTCCGGGCCCGGGACTATGGCTACACCTTC. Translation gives CASSSLRARDYGYTF.

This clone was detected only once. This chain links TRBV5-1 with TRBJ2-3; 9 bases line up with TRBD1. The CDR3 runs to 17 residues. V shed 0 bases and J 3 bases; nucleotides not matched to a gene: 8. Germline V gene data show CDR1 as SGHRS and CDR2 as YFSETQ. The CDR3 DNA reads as TGCGCCAGCAGCTTGGAGACAGGACAGGGGCCTACAGATACGCAGTATTTT. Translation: CASSLETGQGPTDTQYF.

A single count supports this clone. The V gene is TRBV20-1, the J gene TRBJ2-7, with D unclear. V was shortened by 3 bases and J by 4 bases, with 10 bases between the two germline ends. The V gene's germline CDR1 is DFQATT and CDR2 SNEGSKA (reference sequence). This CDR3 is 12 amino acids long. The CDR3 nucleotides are TGCAGTGCTAGTTCTGGTCTTTACGAGCAGTACTTC. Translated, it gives CSASSGLYEQYF.

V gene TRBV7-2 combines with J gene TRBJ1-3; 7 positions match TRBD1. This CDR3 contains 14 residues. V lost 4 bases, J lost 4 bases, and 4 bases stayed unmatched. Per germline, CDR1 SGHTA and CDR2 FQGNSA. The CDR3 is CASSSGGSGNTIYF. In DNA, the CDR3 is TGTGCCAGCAGCTCAGGGGGTTCGGGAAACACCATATATTTT.

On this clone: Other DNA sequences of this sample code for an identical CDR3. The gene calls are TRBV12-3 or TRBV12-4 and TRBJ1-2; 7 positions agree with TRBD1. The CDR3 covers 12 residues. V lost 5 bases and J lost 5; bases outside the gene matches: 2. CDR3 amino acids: CASSPGGYGYTF. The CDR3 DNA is TGTGCCAGCAGTCCAGGGGGATATGGCTACACCTTC.

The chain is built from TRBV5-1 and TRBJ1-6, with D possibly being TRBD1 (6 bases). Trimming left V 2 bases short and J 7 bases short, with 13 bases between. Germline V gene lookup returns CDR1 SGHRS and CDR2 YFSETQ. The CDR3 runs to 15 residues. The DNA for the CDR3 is TGCGCCAGCAGCTTAAAGACGGGGGCCAATTCACCCCTCCACTTT. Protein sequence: CASSLKTGANSPLHF.

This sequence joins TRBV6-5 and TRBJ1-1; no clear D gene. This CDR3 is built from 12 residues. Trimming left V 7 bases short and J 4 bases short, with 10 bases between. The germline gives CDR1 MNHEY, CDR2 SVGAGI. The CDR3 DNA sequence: TGTGCCAGCACCGTCCGTCGCACTGAAGCTTTCTTT. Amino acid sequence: CASTVRRTEAFF.

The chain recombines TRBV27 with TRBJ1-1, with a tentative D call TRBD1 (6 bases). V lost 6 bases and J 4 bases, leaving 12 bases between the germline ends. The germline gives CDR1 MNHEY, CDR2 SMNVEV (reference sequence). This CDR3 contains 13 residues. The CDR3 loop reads CASREGGGTEAFF. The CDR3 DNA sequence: TGTGCCAGCAGGGAGGGGGGGGGCACTGAAGCTTTCTTT.

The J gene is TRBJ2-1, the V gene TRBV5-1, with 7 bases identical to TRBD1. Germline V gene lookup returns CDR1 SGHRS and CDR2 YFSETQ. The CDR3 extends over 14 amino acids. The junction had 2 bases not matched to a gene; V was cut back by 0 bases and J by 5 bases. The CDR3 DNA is TGCGCCAGCAGCTTGGGGACAGGTAACAATGAGCAGTTCTTC. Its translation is CASSLGTGNNEQFF. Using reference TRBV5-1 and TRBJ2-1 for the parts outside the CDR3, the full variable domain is KAGVTQTPRYLIKTRGQQVTLSCSPISGHRSVSWYQQTPGQGLQFLFEYFSETQRNKGNFPGRFSGRQFSNSRSEMNVSTLELGDSALYLCASSLGTGNNEQFFGPGTRLTVL.

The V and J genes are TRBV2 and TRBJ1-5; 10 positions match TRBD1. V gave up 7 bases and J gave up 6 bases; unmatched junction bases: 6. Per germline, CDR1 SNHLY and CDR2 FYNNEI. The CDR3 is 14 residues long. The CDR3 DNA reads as TGTGCCAGCACCCGGGACAGGGGTAGTCAGCCCCAGCATTTT. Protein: CASTRDRGSQPQHF.

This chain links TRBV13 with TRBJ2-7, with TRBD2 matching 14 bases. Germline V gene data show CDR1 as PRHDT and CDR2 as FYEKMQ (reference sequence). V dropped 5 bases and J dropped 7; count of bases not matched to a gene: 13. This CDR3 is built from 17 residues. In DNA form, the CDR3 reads TGTGCCAGCAGCCCGCAGGGACTAGCGGGAGATCTTGGGGAGCAGTACTTC. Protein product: CASSPQGLAGDLGEQYF. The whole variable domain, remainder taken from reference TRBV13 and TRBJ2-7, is AAGVIQSPRHLIKEKRETATLKCYPIPRHDTVYWYQQGPGQDPQFLISFYEKMQSDKGSIPDRFSAQQFSDYHSELNMSSLELGDSALYFCASSPQGLAGDLGEQYFGPGTRLTVT.

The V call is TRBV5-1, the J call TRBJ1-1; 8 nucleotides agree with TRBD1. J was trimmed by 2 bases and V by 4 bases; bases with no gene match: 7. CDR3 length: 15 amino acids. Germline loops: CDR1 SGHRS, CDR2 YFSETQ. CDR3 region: CASSPWTGPNTEAFF. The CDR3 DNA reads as TGCGCCAGCAGCCCCTGGACAGGGCCCAACACTGAAGCTTTCTTT.

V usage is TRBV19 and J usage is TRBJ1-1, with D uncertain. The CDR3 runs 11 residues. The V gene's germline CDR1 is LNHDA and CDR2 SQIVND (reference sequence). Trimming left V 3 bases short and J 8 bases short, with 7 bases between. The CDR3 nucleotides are TGTGCCAGTAGTATTCTTGCGGAAGCTTTCTTT. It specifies CASSILAEAFF.

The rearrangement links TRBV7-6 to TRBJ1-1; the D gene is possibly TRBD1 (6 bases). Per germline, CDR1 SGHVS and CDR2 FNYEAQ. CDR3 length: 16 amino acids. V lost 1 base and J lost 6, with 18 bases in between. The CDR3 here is CASSLEATGMVAEAFF. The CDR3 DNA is TGTGCCAGCAGCTTAGAAGCAACAGGGATGGTCGCTGAAGCTTTCTTT.

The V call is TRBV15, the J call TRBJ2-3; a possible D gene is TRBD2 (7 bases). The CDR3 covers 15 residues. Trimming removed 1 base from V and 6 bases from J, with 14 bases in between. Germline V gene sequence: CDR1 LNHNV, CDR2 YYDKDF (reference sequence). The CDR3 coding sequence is TGTGCCACCAGCAGAGTCCGGGGGGCGCCGGATACGCAGTATTTT. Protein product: CATSRVRGAPDTQYF.